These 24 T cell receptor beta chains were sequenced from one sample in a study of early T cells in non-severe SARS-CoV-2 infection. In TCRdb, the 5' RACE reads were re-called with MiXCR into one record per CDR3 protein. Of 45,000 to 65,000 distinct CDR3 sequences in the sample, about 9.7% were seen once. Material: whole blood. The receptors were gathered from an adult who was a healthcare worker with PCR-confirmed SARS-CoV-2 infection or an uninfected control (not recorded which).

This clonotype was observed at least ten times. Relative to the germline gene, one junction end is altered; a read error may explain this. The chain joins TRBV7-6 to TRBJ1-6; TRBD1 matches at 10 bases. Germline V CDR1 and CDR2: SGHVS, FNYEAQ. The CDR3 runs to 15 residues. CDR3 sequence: CAGSLGTGDNSPLHF. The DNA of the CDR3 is TGTGCCGGCAGCCTAGGGACAGGGGATAATTCACCCCTCCACTTT.

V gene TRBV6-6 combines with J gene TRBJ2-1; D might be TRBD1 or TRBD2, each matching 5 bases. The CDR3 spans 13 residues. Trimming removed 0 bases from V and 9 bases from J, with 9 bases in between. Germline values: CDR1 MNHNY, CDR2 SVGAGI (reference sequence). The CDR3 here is CASSYSGTAEQFF. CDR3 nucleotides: TGTGCCAGCAGTTACTCCGGGACCGCTGAGCAGTTCTTC.

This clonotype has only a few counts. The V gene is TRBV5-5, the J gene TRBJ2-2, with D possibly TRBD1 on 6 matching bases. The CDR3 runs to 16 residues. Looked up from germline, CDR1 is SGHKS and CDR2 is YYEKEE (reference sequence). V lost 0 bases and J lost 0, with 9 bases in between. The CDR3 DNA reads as TGTGCCAGCAGCTTGGCGCGGACAGCGAACACCGGGGAGCTGTTTTTT. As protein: CASSLARTANTGELFF. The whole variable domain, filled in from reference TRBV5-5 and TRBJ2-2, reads DAGVTQSPTHLIKTRGQQVTLRCSPISGHKSVSWYQQVLGQGPQFIFQYYEKEERGRGNFPDRFSARQFPNYSSELNVNALLLGDSALYLCASSLARTANTGELFFGEGSRLTVL.

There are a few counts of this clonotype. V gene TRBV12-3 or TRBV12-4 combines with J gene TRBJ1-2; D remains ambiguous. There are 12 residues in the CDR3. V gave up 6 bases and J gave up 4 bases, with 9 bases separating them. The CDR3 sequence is CASSPLGYGYTF. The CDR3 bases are TGTGCCAGCAGCCCCCTAGGCTATGGCTACACCTTC.

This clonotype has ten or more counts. CDR3 loop: CAIHGGRSYTDTQYF. Here the CDR3 DNA reads TGTGCCATCCACGGGGGCAGGTCATACACAGATACGCAGTATTTT. This chain uses TRBV10-3 with TRBJ2-3, with D possibly called TRBD1 or TRBD2 (6 bases each). Germline V lookup: CDR1 ENHRY, CDR2 SYGVKD. Trimming took off 8 bases at V and 2 bases at J, with 17 bases between the two ends. CDR3 length equals 15 residues.

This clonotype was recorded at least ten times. The CDR3: CASSPTSGPTSTDTQYF. For the CDR3, the DNA is TGTGCCAGTAGTCCGACTAGCGGGCCCACTAGCACAGATACGCAGTATTTT. J is TRBJ2-3 and V is TRBV19, with 10 bases aligning to TRBD2. This CDR3 spans 17 amino acids. Germline CDR1 and CDR2: LNHDA and SQIVND (reference sequence). The junction had 8 bases not matched to a gene; V was cut back by 5 bases and J by 0 bases.

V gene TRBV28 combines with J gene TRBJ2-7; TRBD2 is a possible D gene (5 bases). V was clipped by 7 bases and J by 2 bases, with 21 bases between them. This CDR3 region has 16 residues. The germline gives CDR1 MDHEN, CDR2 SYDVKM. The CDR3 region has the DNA TGTGCCAGCACCTCCCTGGCCCGGGGTGGCGCCTACGAGCAGTACTTC. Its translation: CASTSLARGGAYEQYF. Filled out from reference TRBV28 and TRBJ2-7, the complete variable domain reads DVKVTQSSRYLVKRTGEKVFLECVQDMDHENMFWYRQDPGLGLRLIYFSYDVKMKEKGDIPEGYSVSREKKERFSLILESASTNQTSMYLCASTSLARGGAYEQYFGPGTRLTVT.

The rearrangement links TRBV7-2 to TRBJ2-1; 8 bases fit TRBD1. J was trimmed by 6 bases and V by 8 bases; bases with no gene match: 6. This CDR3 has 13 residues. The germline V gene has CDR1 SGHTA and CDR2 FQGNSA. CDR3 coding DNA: TGTGCCAGCGCGGCGGACAGGGCCAATGAGCAGTTCTTC. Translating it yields CASAADRANEQFF.

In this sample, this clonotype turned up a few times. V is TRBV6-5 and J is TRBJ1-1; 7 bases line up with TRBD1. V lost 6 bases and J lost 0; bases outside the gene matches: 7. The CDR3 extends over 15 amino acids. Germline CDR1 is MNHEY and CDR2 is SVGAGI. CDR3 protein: CASREYDRVNTEAFF. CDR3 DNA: TGTGCCAGCAGGGAATATGACAGGGTGAACACTGAAGCTTTCTTT.

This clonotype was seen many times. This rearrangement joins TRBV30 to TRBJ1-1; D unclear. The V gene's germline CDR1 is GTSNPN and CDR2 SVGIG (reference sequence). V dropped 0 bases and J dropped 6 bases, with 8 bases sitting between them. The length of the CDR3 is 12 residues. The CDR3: CAWSVYGAEAFF. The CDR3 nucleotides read TGTGCCTGGAGTGTATACGGGGCTGAAGCTTTCTTT.

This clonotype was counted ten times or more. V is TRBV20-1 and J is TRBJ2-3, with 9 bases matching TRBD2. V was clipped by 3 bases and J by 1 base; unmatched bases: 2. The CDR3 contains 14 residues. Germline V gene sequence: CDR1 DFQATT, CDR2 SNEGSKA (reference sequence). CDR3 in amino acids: CSASPSGGTDTQYF. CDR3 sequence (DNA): TGCAGTGCTAGCCCTAGCGGGGGCACAGATACGCAGTATTTT.

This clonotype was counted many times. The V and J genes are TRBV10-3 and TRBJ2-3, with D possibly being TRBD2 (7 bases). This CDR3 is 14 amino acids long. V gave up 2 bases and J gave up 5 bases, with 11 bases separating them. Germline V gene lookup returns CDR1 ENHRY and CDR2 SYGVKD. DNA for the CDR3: TGTGCCATCAGTGAGCCGAGGGGGGGAGATACGCAGTATTTT. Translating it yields CAISEPRGGDTQYF.

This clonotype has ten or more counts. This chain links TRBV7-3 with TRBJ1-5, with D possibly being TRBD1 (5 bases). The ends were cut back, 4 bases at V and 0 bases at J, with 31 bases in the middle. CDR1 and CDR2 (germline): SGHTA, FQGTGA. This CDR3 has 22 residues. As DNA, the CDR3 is TGTGCCAGCAGCTCACGAAACCACCTCCGGGTCCTCGGGGGGGTTAGCAATCAGCCCCAGCATTTT. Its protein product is CASSSRNHLRVLGGVSNQPQHF.

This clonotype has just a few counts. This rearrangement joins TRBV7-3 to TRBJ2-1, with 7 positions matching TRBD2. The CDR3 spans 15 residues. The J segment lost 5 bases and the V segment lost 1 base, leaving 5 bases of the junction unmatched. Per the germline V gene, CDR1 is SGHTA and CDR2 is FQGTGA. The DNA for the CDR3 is TGTGCCAGCAGCTTAATGGCAGGGAGGGACAATGAGCAGTTCTTC. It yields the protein CASSLMAGRDNEQFF.

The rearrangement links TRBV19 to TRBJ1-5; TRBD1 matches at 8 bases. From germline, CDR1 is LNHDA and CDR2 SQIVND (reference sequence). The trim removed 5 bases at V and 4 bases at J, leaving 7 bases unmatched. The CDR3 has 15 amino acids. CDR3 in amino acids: CASSVDRGPNQPQHF. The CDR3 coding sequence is TGTGCCAGTAGTGTCGACAGGGGCCCTAATCAGCCCCAGCATTTT. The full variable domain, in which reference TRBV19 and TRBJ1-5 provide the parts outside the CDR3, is DGGITQSPKYLFRKEGQNVTLSCEQNLNHDAMYWYRQDPGQGLRLIYYSQIVNDFQKGDIAEGYSVSREKKESFPLTVTSAQKNPTAFYLCASSVDRGPNQPQHFGDGTRLSIL.

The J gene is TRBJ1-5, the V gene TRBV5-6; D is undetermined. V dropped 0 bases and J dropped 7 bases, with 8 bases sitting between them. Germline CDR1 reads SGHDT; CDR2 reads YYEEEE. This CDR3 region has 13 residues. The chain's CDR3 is CASSLDGRQPQHF. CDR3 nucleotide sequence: TGTGCCAGCAGCTTGGACGGTCGGCAGCCCCAGCATTTT.

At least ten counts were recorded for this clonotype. CDR3 bases: TGCAGCGTTGGTCGGCAGGACGGGTTCGGCTACACCTTC. Residues: CSVGRQDGFGYTF. The chain uses TRBV29-1 and TRBJ1-2; D gene ambiguous. CDR3 length: 13 amino acids. Germline values: CDR1 SQVTM, CDR2 ANQGSEA. V was pared by 4 bases and J by 8 bases, with 17 bases between.

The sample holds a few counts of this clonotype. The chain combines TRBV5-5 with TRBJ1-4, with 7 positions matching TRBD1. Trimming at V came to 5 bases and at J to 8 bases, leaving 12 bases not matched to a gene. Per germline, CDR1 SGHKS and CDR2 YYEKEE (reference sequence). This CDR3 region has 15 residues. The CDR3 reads CASSSSTGWGEKLFF. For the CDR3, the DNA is TGTGCCAGCAGTTCCTCGACAGGGTGGGGAGAAAAACTGTTTTTT.

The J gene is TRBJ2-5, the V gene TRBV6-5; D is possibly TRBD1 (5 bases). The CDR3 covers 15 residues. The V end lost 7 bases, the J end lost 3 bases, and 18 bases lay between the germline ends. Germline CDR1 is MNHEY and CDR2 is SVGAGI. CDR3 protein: CASTKSWGREETQYF. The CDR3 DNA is TGTGCCAGCACCAAATCGTGGGGCCGGGAAGAGACCCAGTACTTC.

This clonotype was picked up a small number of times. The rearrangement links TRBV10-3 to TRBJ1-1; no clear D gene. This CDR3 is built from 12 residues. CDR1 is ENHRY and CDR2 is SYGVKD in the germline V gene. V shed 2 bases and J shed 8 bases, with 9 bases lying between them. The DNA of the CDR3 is TGTGCCATCAGTGAGGTGCAGGCGGAAGCTTTCTTT. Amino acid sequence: CAISEVQAEAFF.

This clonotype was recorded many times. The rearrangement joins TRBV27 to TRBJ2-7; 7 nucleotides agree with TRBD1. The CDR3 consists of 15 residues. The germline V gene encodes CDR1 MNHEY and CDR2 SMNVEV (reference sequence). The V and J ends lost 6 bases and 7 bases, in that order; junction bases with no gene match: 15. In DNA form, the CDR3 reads TGTGCCAGCAGCCCTAACAGGGGCCAAGGGGGAGAGCAGTACTTC. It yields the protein CASSPNRGQGGEQYF.

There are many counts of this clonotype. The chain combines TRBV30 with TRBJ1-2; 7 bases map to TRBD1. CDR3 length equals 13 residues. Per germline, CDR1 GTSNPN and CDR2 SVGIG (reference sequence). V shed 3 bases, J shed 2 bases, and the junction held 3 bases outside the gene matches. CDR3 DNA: TGTGCCTGGAGCGGGGGACAGAACTATGGCTACACCTTC. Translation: CAWSGGQNYGYTF.

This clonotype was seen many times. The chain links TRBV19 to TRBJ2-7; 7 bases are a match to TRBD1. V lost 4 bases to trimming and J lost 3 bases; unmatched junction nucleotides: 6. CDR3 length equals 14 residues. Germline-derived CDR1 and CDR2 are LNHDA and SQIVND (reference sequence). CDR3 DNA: TGTGCCAGTAGTAGACAGGGACCCATCTACGAGCAGTACTTC. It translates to CASSRQGPIYEQYF.

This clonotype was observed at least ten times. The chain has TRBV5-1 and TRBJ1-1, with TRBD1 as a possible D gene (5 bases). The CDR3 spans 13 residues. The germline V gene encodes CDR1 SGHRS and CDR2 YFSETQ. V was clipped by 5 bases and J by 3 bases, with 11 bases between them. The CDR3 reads CASRQGRDTEAFF. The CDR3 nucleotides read TGCGCCAGCAGGCAGGGCAGGGACACTGAAGCTTTCTTT.